The sequence of this T cell receptor beta chain was determined in a study of shared clonotypes between healthy human individuals. Only in-frame clones appear in the TCRdb table, and some are missing; sequencing was by immunoSEQ multiplex PCR. The repertoire holds 950,000 to 1,100,000 clones, with about 84% as singletons. The CDR3 consists of 18 residues. Germline CDR1 is MNHEY and CDR2 is SMNVEV (reference sequence). V shed 0 bases, J shed 0 bases, and the junction held 8 bases outside the gene matches. Study-level points and caveats: Clonotype sharing among donors likely depends on sequencing depth.

A remark on this clone: The antigen is undetermined.

Material for sequencing was memory CD4+ T cells from PBMCs. Indicated subset: CD45RA-negative fraction. The clonotype comes from a man younger than 30 in good health. Some clones in this sample may be carry-over from other donors' samples. The chain employs TRBV27 and TRBJ2-1; 7 bases are shared with TRBD1. The CDR3 here is CASSLSKGGESSYNEQFF. Here the CDR3 DNA reads TGTGCCAGCAGTTTATCAAAAGGGGGCGAAAGCTCCTACAATGAGCAGTTCTTC.